This T cell receptor (beta chain) was documented in a study of cytomegalovirus exposure and HLA in healthy donors. Study outcomes and limitations: From TCR beta sequences, most subjects' HLA-A and HLA-B alleles were reportedly predicted accurately. Certain indistinguishable V segments, among them TRBV6-2 and TRBV6-3, were excluded.

Per the germline V gene, CDR1 is MGHDK and CDR2 is SYGVNS. Trimming took 1 base from V and 4 from J; bases not matched to a gene: 6. This CDR3 spans 16 amino acids. PCR used 60 Vbeta primers and 13 Jbeta primers. TCRdb's table, derived via immunoSEQ multiplex PCR, lists solely in-frame clones and lacks some. The sample has about 190,000 clones, around 78% seen once; the top ten hold roughly an eighth. Of note for this clone: Its antigen is currently unknown.

Sequences were obtained from PBMCs. The TCR originated in a woman in her 30s in good health and CMV-seropositive. This sequence joins TRBV25-1 and TRBJ2-3, with 9 bases lining up with TRBD2. For the CDR3, the DNA is TGTGCCAGCAGTGAATCGAGCGGGAGGAGCGCAGATACGCAGTATTTT. Protein product: CASSESSGRSADTQYF.